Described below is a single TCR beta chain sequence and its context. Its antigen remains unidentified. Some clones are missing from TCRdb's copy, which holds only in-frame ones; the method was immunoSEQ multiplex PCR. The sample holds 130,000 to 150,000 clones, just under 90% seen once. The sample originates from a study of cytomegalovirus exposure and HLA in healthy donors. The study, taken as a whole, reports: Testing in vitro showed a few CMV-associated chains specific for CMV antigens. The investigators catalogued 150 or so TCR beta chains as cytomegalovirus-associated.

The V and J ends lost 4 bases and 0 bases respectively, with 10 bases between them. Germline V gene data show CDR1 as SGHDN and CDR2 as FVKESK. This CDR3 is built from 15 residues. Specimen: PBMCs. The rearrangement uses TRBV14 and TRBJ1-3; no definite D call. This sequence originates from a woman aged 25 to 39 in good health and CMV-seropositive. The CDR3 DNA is TGTGCCAGCAGCCCAAGACTGTACTCTGGAAACACCATATATTTT. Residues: CASSPRLYSGNTIYF. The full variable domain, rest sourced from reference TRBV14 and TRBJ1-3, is EAGVTQFPSHSVIEKGQTVTLRCDPISGHDNLYWYRRVMGKEIKFLLHFVKESKQDESGMPNNRFLAERTGGTYSTLKVQPAELEDSGVYFCASSPRLYSGNTIYFGEGSWLTVV.